The clone carrying this T cell receptor beta chain was seen once. This record belongs to a study of blood T cell repertoires in COVID-19. On the study more broadly: Both acute and convalescent COVID-19 samples were obtained from the United States, Italy and Spain. T cells, B-cell-depleted T cells, or PBMCs provided the cDNA or gDNA that served as material.

Participants, roughly 18 to 89 years old, spanned under 30 US areas. Cohorts were determined from participant-reported clinical history. Profiled with immunoSEQ multiplex PCR; TCRdb holds only in-frame clones, not every one. The data show 200,000 to 250,000 clones, with over 80% seen just once and around 2.6% held by the top ten. The CDR3 has 14 amino acids. Germline CDR1 is SEHNR and CDR2 is FQNEAQ (reference sequence). The V and J ends lost 2 bases and 7 bases respectively, with 9 bases between them. Sequenced: PBMCs or T cells enriched from blood (not recorded which). The clonotype was recovered from a woman aged 25 to 39 with acute COVID-19. V and J are TRBV7-9 and TRBJ1-6; a weak D match, TRBD1 (6 bases). CDR3 sequence reads: CASSLRTENSPLHF. Here the CDR3 DNA reads TGTGCCAGCAGCTTAAGGACAGAGAATTCACCCCTCCACTTT. Complete variable domain (other parts from reference TRBV7-9 and TRBJ1-6): DTGVSQNPRHKITKRGQNVTFRCDPISEHNRLYWYRQTLGQGPEFLTYFQNEAQLEKSRLLSDRFSAERPKGSFSTLEIQRTEQGDSAMYLCASSLRTENSPLHFGNGTRLTVT.